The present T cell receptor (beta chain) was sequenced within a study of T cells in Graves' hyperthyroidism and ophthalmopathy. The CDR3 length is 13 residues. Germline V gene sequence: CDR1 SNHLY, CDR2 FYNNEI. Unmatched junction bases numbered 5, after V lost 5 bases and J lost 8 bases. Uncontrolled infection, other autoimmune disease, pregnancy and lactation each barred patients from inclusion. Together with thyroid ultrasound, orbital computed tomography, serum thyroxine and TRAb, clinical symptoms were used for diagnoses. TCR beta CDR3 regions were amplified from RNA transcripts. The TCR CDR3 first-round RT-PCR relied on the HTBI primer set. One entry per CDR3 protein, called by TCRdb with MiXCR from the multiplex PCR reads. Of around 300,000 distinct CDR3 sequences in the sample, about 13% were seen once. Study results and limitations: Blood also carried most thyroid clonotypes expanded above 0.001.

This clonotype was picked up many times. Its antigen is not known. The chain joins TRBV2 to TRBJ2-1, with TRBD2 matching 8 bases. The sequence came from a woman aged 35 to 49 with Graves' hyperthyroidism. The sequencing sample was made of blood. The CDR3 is CASSSGSNYEQFF. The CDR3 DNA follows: TGTGCCAGCAGTAGCGGGAGTAACTATGAGCAGTTCTTC.